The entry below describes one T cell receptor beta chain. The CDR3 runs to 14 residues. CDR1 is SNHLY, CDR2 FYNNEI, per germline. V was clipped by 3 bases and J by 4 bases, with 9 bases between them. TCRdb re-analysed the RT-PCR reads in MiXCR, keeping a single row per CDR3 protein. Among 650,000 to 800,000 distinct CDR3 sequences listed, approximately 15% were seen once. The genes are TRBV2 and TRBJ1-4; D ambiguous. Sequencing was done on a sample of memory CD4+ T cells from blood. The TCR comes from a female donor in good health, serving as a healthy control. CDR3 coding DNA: TGTGCCAGCAGTGAGCAGTCTATTAATGAAAAACTGTTTTTT. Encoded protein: CASSEQSINEKLFF.